What follows are 12 T cell receptor beta chains derived from one specimen sequenced in a study of Tregs in tolerant kidney transplant recipients. Measured with immunoSEQ multiplex PCR; TCRdb has only the in-frame clones, and not every one. The sample carries about 240,000 clones, about 80% recorded once. The sample comprised CD4+ T cells from blood. Every receptor here comes from a human donor in good health.

This chain connects TRBV19 to TRBJ2-1, with 10 bases that match TRBD2. The CDR3 contains 18 residues. The V gene's germline CDR1 is LNHDA and CDR2 SQIVND (reference sequence). V lost 0 bases to trimming and J lost 6 bases; unmatched junction nucleotides: 11. The CDR3: CASSIDMGLAGAPNEQFF. In DNA, the CDR3 is TGTGCCAGTAGTATAGATATGGGCCTAGCGGGGGCCCCCAATGAGCAGTTCTTC.

In DNA, the CDR3 is TGTGCCAGTAGTGACAGGGGCGCTGGGGCCAACGTCCTGACTTTC. Its protein product is CASSDRGAGANVLTF. The rearrangement links TRBV19 to TRBJ2-6; TRBD1 matches 8 bases. J gave up 2 bases and V 5 bases, and 2 bases lay outside the gene matches. The CDR3 loop spans 15 amino acids. CDR1 is LNHDA and CDR2 is SQIVND in the germline V gene (reference sequence). Full variable domain (rest looked up from reference TRBV19 and TRBJ2-6): DGGITQSPKYLFRKEGQNVTLSCEQNLNHDAMYWYRQDPGQGLRLIYYSQIVNDFQKGDIAEGYSVSREKKESFPLTVTSAQKNPTAFYLCASSDRGAGANVLTFGAGSRLTVL.

The chain uses TRBV6-1 and TRBJ1-5; no definite D call. Germline V CDR1 and CDR2: MNHNS, SASEGT. The CDR3 totals 15 residues. Trimming left V 2 bases short and J 0 bases short, with 8 bases between. The CDR3 sequence is CASSESGVSNQPQHF. The CDR3 nucleotides read TGTGCCAGCAGTGAATCCGGGGTTAGCAATCAGCCCCAGCATTTT.

The V gene is TRBV20-1, the J gene TRBJ2-3; D remains ambiguous. Per the germline V gene, CDR1 is DFQATT and CDR2 is SNEGSKA (reference sequence). Deletions cut 3 bases from V and 4 bases from J, with 5 bases between. This CDR3 has 11 residues. This CDR3 is CSASGADTQYF. CDR3 bases: TGCAGTGCTAGTGGGGCAGATACGCAGTATTTT.

The chain has TRBV6-6 and TRBJ2-1; possible D gene TRBD2, 6 bases. V lost 8 bases and J lost 6, with 17 bases in between. CDR1 is MNHNY, CDR2 SVGAGI, per germline (reference sequence). This CDR3 region has 14 residues. The DNA for the CDR3 is TGTGCCAGCGAACTTACTAGCCAGGGCAATGAGCAGTTCTTC. Its protein is CASELTSQGNEQFF.

The rearrangement joins TRBV4-2 to TRBJ1-3; unclear D gene. The germline V and J ends were trimmed by 0 bases and 0 bases, with 6 bases remaining between them. The germline V gene encodes CDR1 LGHNA and CDR2 YNFKEQ. This CDR3 is built from 15 residues. CDR3 region: CASSQEGNSGNTIYF. The CDR3 coding sequence is TGTGCCAGCAGCCAAGAGGGTAACTCTGGAAACACCATATATTTT.

This clone was found a few times. The rearrangement uses TRBV2 and TRBJ1-3; D is uncertain. Trimming pared 5 bases from V and 2 bases from J, leaving 7 bases between. CDR1 and CDR2 from the germline V gene are SNHLY and FYNNEI. The CDR3 extends over 13 amino acids. Here the CDR3 DNA reads TGTGCCAGCAGTATGAATGCTGGAAACACCATATATTTT. Translation: CASSMNAGNTIYF. Full variable domain (outside the CDR3, taken from reference TRBV2 and TRBJ1-3): EPEVTQTPSHQVTQMGQEVILRCVPISNHLYFYWYRQILGQKVEFLVSFYNNEISEKSEIFDDQFSVERPDGSNFTLKIRSTKLEDSAMYFCASSMNAGNTIYFGEGSWLTVV.

A word on this clone: One base away lies a much larger clone, so this may be a sequencing read error. The chain joins TRBV5-8 to TRBJ1-1; D is uncertain. CDR3 length: 13 residues. V lost 0 bases, J lost 1 base, and 4 bases lay in between. Germline V gives CDR1 SGHTS, CDR2 YDEGEE. The DNA for the CDR3 is TGTGCCAGCAGCTTGGCCAGGAACACTGAAGCTTTCTTT. This sequence encodes CASSLARNTEAFF. The whole variable domain, remainder taken from reference TRBV5-8 and TRBJ1-1, is EAGVTQSPTHLIKTRGQQATLRCSPISGHTSVYWYQQALGLGLQFLLWYDEGEERNRGNFPPRFSGRQFPNYSSELNVNALELEDSALYLCASSLARNTEAFFGQGTRLTVV.

The V call is TRBV4-1, the J call TRBJ2-5; 14 bases line up with TRBD2. The germline V gene encodes CDR1 MGHRA and CDR2 YSYEKL. V shed 5 bases and J 3 bases; nucleotides not matched to a gene: 5. CDR3 size: 16 residues. As DNA, the CDR3 is TGCGCCAGCAGCTCCCAGACTAGCGGGAGGGAAGAGACCCAGTACTTC. It translates to CASSSQTSGREETQYF.

The chain combines TRBV18 with TRBJ2-5; tentative D call: TRBD1 (6 bases). This CDR3 contains 14 residues. Germline V gene lookup returns CDR1 KGHSH and CDR2 LQKENI. V lost 4 bases and J 2 bases, leaving 11 bases between the germline ends. The CDR3 DNA reads as TGTGCCAGCTCACGGGGACAATTACAAGAGACCCAGTACTTC. Translated: CASSRGQLQETQYF.

The chain joins TRBV7-9 to TRBJ1-2, with 9 nucleotides matching TRBD1. Looked up from germline, CDR1 is SEHNR and CDR2 is FQNEAQ (reference sequence). V lost 7 bases to trimming and J lost 4 bases; unmatched junction nucleotides: 13. The CDR3 runs 16 residues. CDR3 region: CASILQPPTGGYGYTF. DNA for the CDR3: TGTGCCAGCATCCTACAACCGCCGACAGGGGGCTATGGCTACACCTTC.

This clone has only a few counts. The genes are TRBV2 and TRBJ2-7; a weak D match, TRBD2 (6 bases). The V and J ends lost 7 bases and 3 bases respectively, with 13 bases between them. The CDR3 contains 13 residues. The germline V gene has CDR1 SNHLY and CDR2 FYNNEI. The CDR3 is CASKRDSNYEQYF. CDR3 DNA sequence: TGTGCCAGCAAAAGGGACTCCAACTACGAGCAGTACTTC.